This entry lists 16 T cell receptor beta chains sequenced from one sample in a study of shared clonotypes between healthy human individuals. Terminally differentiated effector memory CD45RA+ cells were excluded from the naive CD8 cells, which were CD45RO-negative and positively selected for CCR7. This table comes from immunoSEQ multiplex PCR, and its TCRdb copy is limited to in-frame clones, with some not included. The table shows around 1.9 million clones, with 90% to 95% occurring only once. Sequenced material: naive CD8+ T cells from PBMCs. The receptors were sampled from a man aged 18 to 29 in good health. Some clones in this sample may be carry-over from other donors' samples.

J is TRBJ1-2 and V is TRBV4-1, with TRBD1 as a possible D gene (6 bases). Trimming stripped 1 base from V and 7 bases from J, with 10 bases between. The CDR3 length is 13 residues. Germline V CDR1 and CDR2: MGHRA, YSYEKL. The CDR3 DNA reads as TGCGCCAGCAGCCAAGGCAGGGGAAGTGGCTACACCTTC. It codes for CASSQGRGSGYTF.

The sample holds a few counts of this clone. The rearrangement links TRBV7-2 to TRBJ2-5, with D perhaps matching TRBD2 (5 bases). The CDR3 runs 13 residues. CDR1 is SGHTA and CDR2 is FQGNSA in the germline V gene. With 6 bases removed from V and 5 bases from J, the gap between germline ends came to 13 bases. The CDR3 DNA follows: TGTGCCAGCAGACTCCCCGGGGTGGAGACCCAGTACTTC. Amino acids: CASRLPGVETQYF.

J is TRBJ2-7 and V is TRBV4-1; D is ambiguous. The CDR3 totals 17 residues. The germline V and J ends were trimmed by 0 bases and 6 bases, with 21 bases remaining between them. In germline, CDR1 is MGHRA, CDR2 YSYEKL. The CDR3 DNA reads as TGCGCCAGCAGCCAAGACAGTCCAGGCCCCCGGGCTGGCGAGCAGTACTTC. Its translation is CASSQDSPGPRAGEQYF.

The CDR3 DNA reads TGTGCCAGCAGTGACCCCCCGCGACAGGGACTGATAAAAGCTTTCTTT. Amino acid sequence: CASSDPPRQGLIKAFF. This chain joins TRBV6-1 and TRBJ1-1; 7 bases align to TRBD1. The CDR3 is made up of 16 amino acids. Germline CDR1 is MNHNS and CDR2 is SASEGT. V gave up 3 bases and J gave up 9 bases; unmatched junction bases: 16.

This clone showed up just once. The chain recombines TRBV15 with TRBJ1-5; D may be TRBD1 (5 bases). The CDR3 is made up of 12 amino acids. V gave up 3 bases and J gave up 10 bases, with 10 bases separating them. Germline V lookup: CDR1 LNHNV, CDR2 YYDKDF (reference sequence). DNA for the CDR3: TGTGCCACCAGCAGCCGGGGGTTTCCCCAGCATTTT. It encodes CATSSRGFPQHF.

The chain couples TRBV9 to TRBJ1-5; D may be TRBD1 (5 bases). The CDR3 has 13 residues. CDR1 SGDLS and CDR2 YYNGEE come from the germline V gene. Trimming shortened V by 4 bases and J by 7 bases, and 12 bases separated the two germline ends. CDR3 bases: TGTGCCAGCAGCACGGGGGTTGGGCAGCCCCAGCATTTT. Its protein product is CASSTGVGQPQHF.

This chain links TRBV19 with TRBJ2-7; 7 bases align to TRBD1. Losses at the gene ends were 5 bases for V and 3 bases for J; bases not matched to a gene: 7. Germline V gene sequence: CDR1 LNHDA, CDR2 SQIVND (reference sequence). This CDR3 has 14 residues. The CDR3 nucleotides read TGTGCCAGTAGTTCCCTGGGACAGCTCTACGAGCAGTACTTC. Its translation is CASSSLGQLYEQYF.

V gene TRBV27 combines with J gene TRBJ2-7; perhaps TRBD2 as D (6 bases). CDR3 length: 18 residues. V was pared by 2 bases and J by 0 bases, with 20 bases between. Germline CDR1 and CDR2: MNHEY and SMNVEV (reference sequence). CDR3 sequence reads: CASSLRPAEDYLSYEQYF. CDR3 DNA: TGTGCCAGCAGTTTACGACCCGCCGAGGACTACCTCTCCTACGAGCAGTACTTC.

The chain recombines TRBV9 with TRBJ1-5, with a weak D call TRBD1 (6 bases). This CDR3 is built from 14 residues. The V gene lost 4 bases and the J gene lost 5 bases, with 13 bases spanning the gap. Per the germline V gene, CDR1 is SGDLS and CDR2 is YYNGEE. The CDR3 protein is CASSPYGGDQPQHF. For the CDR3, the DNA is TGTGCCAGCAGCCCTTACGGGGGCGATCAGCCCCAGCATTTT.

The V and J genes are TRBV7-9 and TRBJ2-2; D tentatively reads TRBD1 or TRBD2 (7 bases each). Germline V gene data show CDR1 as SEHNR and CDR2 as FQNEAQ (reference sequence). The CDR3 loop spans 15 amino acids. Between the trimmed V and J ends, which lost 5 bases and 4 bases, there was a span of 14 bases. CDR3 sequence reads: CASSKGGGSTGELFF. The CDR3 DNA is TGTGCCAGCAGCAAAGGGGGCGGGAGCACCGGGGAGCTGTTTTTT.

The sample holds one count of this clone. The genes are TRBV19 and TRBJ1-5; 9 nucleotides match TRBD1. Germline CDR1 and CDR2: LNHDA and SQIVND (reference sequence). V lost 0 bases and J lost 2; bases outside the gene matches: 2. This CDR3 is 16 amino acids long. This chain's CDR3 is CASSIEDRGGNQPQHF. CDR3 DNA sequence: TGTGCCAGTAGTATAGAGGACAGGGGTGGCAATCAGCCCCAGCATTTT.

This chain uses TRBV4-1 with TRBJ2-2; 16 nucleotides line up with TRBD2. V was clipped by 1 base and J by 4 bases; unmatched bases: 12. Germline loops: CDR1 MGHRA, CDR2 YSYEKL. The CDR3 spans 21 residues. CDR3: CASSQARTGGLAGGITGELFF. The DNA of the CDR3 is TGCGCCAGCAGCCAAGCTAGGACAGGGGGACTAGCGGGAGGGATCACCGGGGAGCTGTTTTTT.

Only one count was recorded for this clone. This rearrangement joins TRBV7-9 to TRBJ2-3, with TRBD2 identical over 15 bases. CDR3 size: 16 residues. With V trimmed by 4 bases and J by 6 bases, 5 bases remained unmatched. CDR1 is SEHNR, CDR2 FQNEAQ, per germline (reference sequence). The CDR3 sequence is CASSWTSGRAGDTQYF. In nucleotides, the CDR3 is TGTGCCAGCAGCTGGACTAGCGGGAGGGCGGGGGATACGCAGTATTTT.

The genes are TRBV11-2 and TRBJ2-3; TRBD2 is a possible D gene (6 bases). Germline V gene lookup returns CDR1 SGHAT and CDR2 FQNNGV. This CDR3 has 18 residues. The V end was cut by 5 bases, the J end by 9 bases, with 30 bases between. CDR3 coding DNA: TGTGCCAGCAGCCTCGGACGTCGCATAGCGGCCCCTTGGGACACGCAGTATTTT. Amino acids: CASSLGRRIAAPWDTQYF.

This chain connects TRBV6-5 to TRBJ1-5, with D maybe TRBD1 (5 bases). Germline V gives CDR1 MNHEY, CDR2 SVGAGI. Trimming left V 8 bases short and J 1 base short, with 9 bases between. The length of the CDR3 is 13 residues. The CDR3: CASGQGSNQPQHF. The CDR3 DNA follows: TGTGCCAGCGGGCAGGGAAGCAATCAGCCCCAGCATTTT.

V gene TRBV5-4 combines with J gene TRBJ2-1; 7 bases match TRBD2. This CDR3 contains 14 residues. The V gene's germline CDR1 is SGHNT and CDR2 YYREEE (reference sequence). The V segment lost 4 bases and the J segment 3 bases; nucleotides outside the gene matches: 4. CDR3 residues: CASSLSGYYNEQFF. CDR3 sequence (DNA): TGTGCCAGCAGCCTTAGCGGGTACTACAATGAGCAGTTCTTC.